Below are 4 T cell receptor beta chains sequenced from a single sample in a study of PD-L1 blockade in urothelial cancer. Clones were read by immunoSEQ multiplex PCR, and TCRdb kept only the in-frame ones, dropping some. The data hold under 100,000 clones, with 82% observed a single time. Sequencing was performed on PBMCs, taken around atezolizumab (anti-PD-L1) treatment. The receptors shown here come from a man aged 65 to 79 with urothelial cancer.

The rearrangement links TRBV29-1 to TRBJ2-7; possibly TRBD1 for D (5 bases). The length of the CDR3 is 12 residues. The V gene lost 5 bases and the J gene lost 1 base, with 9 bases spanning the gap. Germline V lookup: CDR1 SQVTM, CDR2 ANQGSEA. The CDR3 sequence: CSVMTASYEQYF. The CDR3 bases are TGCAGCGTTATGACAGCTTCCTACGAGCAGTACTTC.

The V call is TRBV5-1, the J call TRBJ1-2; D is unclear. The CDR3 totals 15 residues. Trimming shortened V by 4 bases and J by 4 bases, and 17 bases separated the two germline ends. Germline V CDR1 and CDR2: SGHRS, YFSETQ. The CDR3 loop is CASSPWTEGGYGYTF. The CDR3 DNA follows: TGCGCCAGCAGCCCCTGGACCGAAGGAGGCTATGGCTACACCTTC. The entire variable domain, with the rest obtained from reference TRBV5-1 and TRBJ1-2, is as follows: KAGVTQTPRYLIKTRGQQVTLSCSPISGHRSVSWYQQTPGQGLQFLFEYFSETQRNKGNFPGRFSGRQFSNSRSEMNVSTLELGDSALYLCASSPWTEGGYGYTFGSGTRLTVV.

This chain uses TRBV27 with TRBJ1-2; D gene ambiguous. The CDR3 is made up of 15 amino acids. V gave up 5 bases and J gave up 3 bases, with 16 bases separating them. Germline V gene lookup returns CDR1 MNHEY and CDR2 SMNVEV (reference sequence). The CDR3 nucleotides are TGTGCCAGCAGTCCCTGGAAGGGAGGTCACTATGGCTACACCTTC. Its protein is CASSPWKGGHYGYTF.

The chain combines TRBV28 with TRBJ1-2; D perhaps matches TRBD1 (5 bases). The germline CDR1 and CDR2 sequences are MDHEN and SYDVKM. This CDR3 contains 19 residues. Trimming stripped 4 bases from V and 0 bases from J, with 24 bases between. Here the CDR3 reads CASSSTSDRDSPTNYGYTF. CDR3 coding DNA: TGTGCCAGCAGTTCCACTTCCGATCGGGACTCGCCAACTAACTATGGCTACACCTTC.